This TCR beta chain was sequenced for a study of T cells in Graves' hyperthyroidism and ophthalmopathy. Diagnoses used clinical symptoms, serum thyroxine and TRAb, thyroid ultrasound and orbital computed tomography. The study, taken as a whole, reports: Ophthalmopathy onset followed model prediction by a median around 6.6 months.

V lost 0 bases, J lost 0 bases, and 6 bases lay in between. Germline values: CDR1 SGDLS, CDR2 YYNGEE. This CDR3 comprises 14 residues. RNA transcripts gave rise to amplified TCR beta CDR3 regions. When the TCR CDR3 underwent first-round RT-PCR, the HTBI primer set was used. Each CDR3 protein gets one entry after TCRdb re-called the multiplex PCR reads with MiXCR. Counted here are roughly 800,000 distinct CDR3 sequences, 35% to 40% occurring once; the ten biggest clones make up about 8.9%. There are many counts of this clonotype. Its antigen is unknown. The clonotype comes from a man between 18 and 35 years old with Graves' hyperthyroidism. The chain carries TRBV9 and TRBJ1-1; D not resolved. Sequenced: blood. CDR3 DNA: TGTGCCAGCAGCGTAGATATCGTGAACACTGAAGCTTTCTTT. Amino acids: CASSVDIVNTEAFF.